A selection of T cell receptor beta chains follows, all from one sample in a study of patients and donors after allogeneic stem cell transplantation. TCRdb reprocessed the RT-PCR reads via MiXCR and lists one record per CDR3 protein. This sample has some 150,000 distinct CDR3 sequences; about two fifths occur once, and the top ten carry approximately 50%. The sequenced sample consisted of blood, either unsorted or a sorted T cell fraction (not recorded which). The receptors originated from a human donor who was either an allogeneic HSCT recipient or a stem cell or donor lymphocyte infusion donor (not recorded which). It is not recorded whose cells these are; they may come from a transplant donor. The CDR3 runs from the conserved cysteine through the conserved F or W. The D gene is left open where the match is weak. Not every row has a clone size; where given, it reads once, few, many or a size class.

abundance	v_gene	d_gene	j_gene	CDR3nt	CDR3aa
.	TRBV20-1	TRBD1	TRBJ1-6	TGCAGTGCTAAGGACAGGGGCGGTTCACCCCTCCACTTT	CSAKDRGGSPLHF
.	TRBV28	.	TRBJ2-1	TGTGCCAGCAGTTTATTAGTCCGGAAAAACAATGAGCAGTTCTTC	CASSLLVRKNNEQFF
many	TRBV12-3/TRBV12-4	.	TRBJ1-2	TGTGCCAGCACCATAAGGGGCTATGGCTACACCTTC	CASTIRGYGYTF
.	TRBV24-1	.	TRBJ2-1	TGTGCCACCAGTGATGCATCTACCCATGAGCAGTTCTTC	CATSDASTHEQFF
.	TRBV7-6	.	TRBJ1-4	TGTGCCAGCAGCTTCTTGGGGTGGGGCCGAGATGCAACTAATGAAAAACTGTTTTTT	CASSFLGWGRDATNEKLFF
.	TRBV7-2	.	TRBJ1-2	TGTGCCAGCTTGTTGGAGTTCGAAACCTATGGCTACACCTTC	CASLLEFETYGYTF
.	TRBV6-5	.	TRBJ2-2	TGTGCCAGCTTCAGTTGGGCTAGCCCGAACACCGGGGAGCTGTTTTTT	CASFSWASPNTGELFF
.	TRBV12-3/TRBV12-4	.	TRBJ1-5	TGTGCCAGTCTGGAAAGTTATAGCAATCAGCCCCAGCATTTT	CASLESYSNQPQHF
.	TRBV12-3/TRBV12-4	.	TRBJ2-3	TGTGCCAGCAGTTTTCCGGGGGCCTTCACAGATACGCAGTATTTT	CASSFPGAFTDTQYF
.	TRBV19	TRBD1	TRBJ1-2	TGTGCCAGTACCCCCGGACAGGGCTATGGCTACACCTTC	CASTPGQGYGYTF
.	TRBV4-3	.	TRBJ2-2	TGCGCCAGCAGTGCCCAGGGAGACACCGGGGAGCTGTTTTTT	CASSAQGDTGELFF
few	TRBV6-5	.	TRBJ1-6	TGTGCCAGTCAGAGCTCCTATAATTCACCCCTCCACTTT	CASQSSYNSPLHF
.	TRBV28	.	TRBJ2-2	TGTGCCAGTCGGGGGGACAGCGGCACCGGGGAGCTGTTTTTT	CASRGDSGTGELFF
.	TRBV7-9	.	TRBJ1-2	TGTGCCAGCAGCCCGCCCCTGATCATCCTATACTATGGCTACACCTTC	CASSPPLIILYYGYTF
.	TRBV12-3/TRBV12-4	TRBD1	TRBJ1-5	TGTGCCAGCAGCGGGGGACAGGGCAGTCAGCCCCAGCATTTT	CASSGGQGSQPQHF
.	TRBV14	.	TRBJ1-1	TGTGCCAGCAGCCAAGTCGGGCTGGTCTTGAACACTGAAGCTTTCTTT	CASSQVGLVLNTEAFF
few	TRBV7-2	.	TRBJ1-2	TGTGCCAGCAGCCCGGACTTTAGAGGGGGCTATGGCTACACCTTC	CASSPDFRGGYGYTF
.	TRBV28	TRBD1	TRBJ2-1	TGTGCCACGAAGACAGGGTACAATGAGCAGTTCTTC	CATKTGYNEQFF
.	TRBV6-4	.	TRBJ2-4	TGTGCCAGCAGTGCCGATGAGGAAACCGGCATTCAGTACTTC	CASSADEETGIQYF
few	TRBV4-1	.	TRBJ2-2	TGCGCCAGCAGCCAAGTTGACAGCCCGCGGGGGGAGCTGTTTTTT	CASSQVDSPRGELFF
.	TRBV12-3/TRBV12-4	.	TRBJ2-5	TGTGCCAGCTCGGACCACCTCATCTTCCTCAAAGAGACCCAGTACTTC	CASSDHLIFLKETQYF
.	TRBV28	TRBD1	TRBJ1-2	TGTGCCAGCAGTTACAGGGGGCGTCCCTATGGCTACACCTTC	CASSYRGRPYGYTF
few	TRBV27	.	TRBJ2-5	TGTGCCAGCAGTTTATCCTACCAAGAGACCCAGTACTTC	CASSLSYQETQYF
once	TRBV11-2	.	TRBJ1-4	TGTGCCGTTTTATCGGGGGGAAAACTGTTTTTT	CAVLSGGKLFF
.	TRBV15	.	TRBJ1-6	TGTGCCACCCTCCCTCTCGGGGCCAATTCACCCCTCCACTTT	CATLPLGANSPLHF
.	TRBV28	TRBD2	TRBJ2-1	TGTGCCAGCAGTTTCTATCCGGGACTAGCGGGGGAAGAGCAGTTCTTC	CASSFYPGLAGEEQFF
few	TRBV20-1	.	TRBJ1-2	TGCAGTGCTAGCGGCGGGGGCGCGTTTGGCTACACCTTC	CSASGGGAFGYTF
.	TRBV28	.	TRBJ1-6	TGTGCCAGCAGACGACAGCTATATAATTCACCCCTCCACTTT	CASRRQLYNSPLHF
.	TRBV3-1	.	TRBJ1-3	TGTGCCAGCAGCCCCCCTCCGGGTGGAAACACCATATATTTT	CASSPPPGGNTIYF
.	TRBV10-3	TRBD1	TRBJ1-6	TGTGCCATCAGTGGGGACAGGGAGGACTCACCCCTCCACTTT	CAISGDREDSPLHF
few	TRBV2	.	TRBJ2-1	TGTGCCAGCAGTGAAGCGGTTCCAGGACCTCACAGCAATGAGCAGTTCTTC	CASSEAVPGPHSNEQFF
many	TRBV12-3/TRBV12-4	.	TRBJ1-5	TGTGCCAGCAGTTTACAAGGAGGCAATCAGCCCCAGCATTTT	CASSLQGGNQPQHF
few	TRBV12-3/TRBV12-4	TRBD1	TRBJ1-5	TGTGCCAGCAGCCTGGACAGGGGGGATCAGCCCCAGCATTTT	CASSLDRGDQPQHF
.	TRBV27	.	TRBJ1-6	TGTGCCAGCAGTTTCCCGGGACGAAATTCACCCCTCCACTTT	CASSFPGRNSPLHF
.	TRBV12-3/TRBV12-4	.	TRBJ1-6	TGTGCCAGCAGTTCGGGGGGGCCGGATAATTCACCCCTCCACTTT	CASSSGGPDNSPLHF
.	TRBV11-2	.	TRBJ1-1	TGTGCCAGCAGCTTAGAATGGGGACACACTGAAGCTTTCTTT	CASSLEWGHTEAFF
.	TRBV20-1	.	TRBJ2-4	TGCAGTGCCTGGCGAGGGGGGGCCGGCAAAAACATTCAGTACTTC	CSAWRGGAGKNIQYF
once	TRBV25-1	.	TRBJ1-3	TGTGCCAGCAGTGATCGAGCGGGAAACACCATATATTTT	CASSDRAGNTIYF
few	TRBV6-6	TRBD1	TRBJ1-4	TGTGCCAGCAGTGCGGACAGGCAAAATGAAAAACTGTTTTTT	CASSADRQNEKLFF
.	TRBV10-3	.	TRBJ2-2	TGTGCCATCAGTGAGGGGTCAGTCGGGGTCGGGGAGCTGTTTTTT	CAISEGSVGVGELFF
.	TRBV24-1	.	TRBJ2-2	TGTGCCACCAGTGTGGCTAACACCGGGGAGCTGTTTTTT	CATSVANTGELFF
.	TRBV13	TRBD1	TRBJ1-2	TGTGCCAGCAGCAAGCTGAACAGGGGCCCCTATGGCTACACCTTC	CASSKLNRGPYGYTF
few	TRBV7-9	.	TRBJ1-1	TGTGCCAGCAGCTTTCCGGATGGGGTCAACACTGAAGCTTTCTTT	CASSFPDGVNTEAFF
few	TRBV12-3/TRBV12-4	TRBD2	TRBJ2-5	TGTGCCAGCAAAGTTGGCGGGGGGGCTACAAGGGAAGAGACCCAGTACTTC	CASKVGGGATREETQYF
.	TRBV6-2/TRBV6-3	.	TRBJ1-6	TGTGCCAGCACTCCTGGGGGACGGCGAGAACCCCTCCACTTT	CASTPGGRREPLHF
few	TRBV14	.	TRBJ1-6	TGTGCCAGCAGGCCCGGGGCCCTCCACTTT	CASRPGALHF
.	TRBV7-6	TRBD2	TRBJ2-1	TGTGCCAGCAGCGGGACTAGTCATGAGCAGTTCTTC	CASSGTSHEQFF
few	TRBV4-2	.	TRBJ2-1	TGTGCCAGCAGCCAAGAATTAAGGCAAAACAATGAGCAGTTCTTC	CASSQELRQNNEQFF
.	TRBV12-3/TRBV12-4	TRBD2	TRBJ2-5	TGTGCCAGCAGTTTGGGACTAGCGACGGAGACCCAGTACTTC	CASSLGLATETQYF
.	TRBV6-2/TRBV6-3	.	TRBJ1-5	TGTGCCAGCAGCCCCCTGGACGGCAATCAGCCCCAGCATTTT	CASSPLDGNQPQHF
few	TRBV15	.	TRBJ1-1	TGTGCCACCAGCAGAACCCGGGACACGAACACTGAAGCTTTCTTT	CATSRTRDTNTEAFF
few	TRBV6-5	.	TRBJ1-2	TGTGCCAGCAGTTATTACGGGGCTGGTGGCTACACCTTC	CASSYYGAGGYTF
.	TRBV5-1	.	TRBJ1-1	TGCGCCAGCAGCTTAACAGGAGTAATGAACACTGAAGCTTTCTTT	CASSLTGVMNTEAFF
.	TRBV12-3/TRBV12-4	TRBD1	TRBJ1-6	TGTGCCAGCAGTTTGGGACAGTTATATAATTCACCCCTCCACTTT	CASSLGQLYNSPLHF
.	TRBV5-1	.	TRBJ1-1	TGCGCCAGCAGCGCCCGGGACGGGAACACTGAAGCTTTCTTT	CASSARDGNTEAFF
.	TRBV5-6	.	TRBJ2-3	TGTGCCAGCAGCTTGGTCTGGGGGAGCACAGATGCGCAGTATTTT	CASSLVWGSTDAQYF
few	TRBV4-2	TRBD1	TRBJ1-2	TGTGCCAGCAGCCACACGGACAGGCCGAGACTCTATGGCTACACCTTC	CASSHTDRPRLYGYTF